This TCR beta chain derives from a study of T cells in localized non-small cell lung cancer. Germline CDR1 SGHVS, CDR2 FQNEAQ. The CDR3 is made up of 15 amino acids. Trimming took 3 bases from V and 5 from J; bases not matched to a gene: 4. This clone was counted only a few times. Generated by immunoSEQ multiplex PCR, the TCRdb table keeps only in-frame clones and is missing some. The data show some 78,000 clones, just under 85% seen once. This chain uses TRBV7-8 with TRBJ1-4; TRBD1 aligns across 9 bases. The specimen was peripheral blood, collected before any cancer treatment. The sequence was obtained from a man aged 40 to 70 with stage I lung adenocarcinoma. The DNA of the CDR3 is TGTGCCAGCAGCTTTGGACAGGGGCGGAATGAAAAACTGTTTTTT. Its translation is CASSFGQGRNEKLFF.